This TCR beta chain was sequenced in a study of graft-versus-host responses after intestinal transplantation. The V gene's germline CDR1 is MRHNA and CDR2 SNTAGT. V was pared by 7 bases and J by 4 bases, with 14 bases of the junction left unmatched. The CDR3 runs to 16 residues. A single count supports this clone. The target antigen is unknown. Assay used: immunoSEQ multiplex PCR; TCRdb lists only in-frame clones, some missing. The top ten clones hold about 0.51% of a sample with fewer than 120,000 clones, just over 90% of them seen once. The clonotype comes from a human donor who received an intestinal transplant. Source: unstimulated CD8+ T cells sorted from spleen or lymph node cells, taken before intestinal transplant. J is TRBJ2-5 and V is TRBV6-4, with 8 bases identical to TRBD1. The CDR3 region is CASTTFSNRGTETQYF. CDR3 bases: TGTGCCAGCACCACTTTTTCGAACAGGGGGACAGAGACCCAGTACTTC.